Following are 7 T cell receptor beta chains from one sample sequenced in a study of molecular identifiers for immune sequencing clone quantification. MiXCR, run by TCRdb on the PCR reads, gives a single entry per CDR3 protein. The repertoire has roughly 90,000 distinct CDR3 sequences, roughly 25% of them found once; the top ten carry roughly 0.76%. The sample comprised naive CD8+ T cells from blood, with Jurkat cell RNA spiked in. As to subset: FACS-sorted CD8+CD4-CCR7+CD45RA+ naive T cells. All receptors derive from a human donor in good health. Some libraries in this study had Jurkat cell RNA spiked in.

As regards this clonotype: This could be a read error, since a much larger clone is one nucleotide away. This rearrangement joins TRBV7-9 to TRBJ1-5, with unresolved D. The CDR3 is 14 residues long. V was shortened by 1 base and J by 6 bases, with 10 bases between the two germline ends. Germline V CDR1 and CDR2: SEHNR, FQNEAQ (reference sequence). CDR3: CASSLGADGQPQHF. The CDR3, as DNA: TGTGCCAGCAGCTTAGGGGCAGATGGTCAGCCCCAGCATTTT.

This clonotype was found once. This sequence may be a read error, since a much larger clone differs from it by one base. The rearrangement uses TRBV14 and TRBJ2-3; 13 nucleotides align to TRBD2. The CDR3 covers 16 residues. Germline values: CDR1 SGHDN, CDR2 FVKESK. CDR3 nucleotide sequence: TGTGCCAGCACCCCGACTAGCGGGGGGCTCACAGATACGCAGTGTTTT. It specifies CASTPTSGGLTDTQCF.

This clonotype has a handful of counts. The chain uses TRBV27 and TRBJ2-3; TRBD2 matches 12 bases. Per germline, CDR1 MNHEY and CDR2 SMNVEV (reference sequence). This CDR3 spans 17 amino acids. V dropped 5 bases and J dropped 5; count of bases not matched to a gene: 11. The CDR3 region has the DNA TGTGCCAGCAGTCCGACTAGCGGGGGTGGTTTTGGAGATACGCAGTATTTT. It is translated as CASSPTSGGGFGDTQYF.

This clonotype has at least ten counts. The chain couples TRBV29-1 to TRBJ1-1; D may be TRBD1 (6 bases). This CDR3 has 14 amino acids. CDR1 is SQVTM, CDR2 ANQGSEA, per germline. Trimming pared 6 bases from V and 5 bases from J, leaving 19 bases between. CDR3 residues: CSVETLGAWTEAFF. For the CDR3, the DNA is TGCAGCGTCGAAACCCTGGGGGCGTGGACTGAAGCTTTCTTT.

This clonotype was seen at least ten times. V gene TRBV2 combines with J gene TRBJ1-3; D call uncertain. The V end was cut by 0 bases, the J end by 0 bases, with 9 bases between. From germline, CDR1 is SNHLY and CDR2 FYNNEI. The CDR3 has 16 amino acids. The CDR3 sequence is CASSEAEAGSGNTIYF. The CDR3, as DNA: TGTGCCAGCAGTGAAGCTGAGGCAGGCTCTGGAAACACCATATATTTT. The variable domain in full, with the rest retrieved from reference TRBV2 and TRBJ1-3, is EPEVTQTPSHQVTQMGQEVILRCVPISNHLYFYWYRQILGQKVEFLVSFYNNEISEKSEIFDDQFSVERPDGSNFTLKIRSTKLEDSAMYFCASSEAEAGSGNTIYFGEGSWLTVV.

This clonotype was picked up many times. This sequence joins TRBV4-1 and TRBJ2-5; D unresolved. From germline, CDR1 is MGHRA and CDR2 YSYEKL. The CDR3 sequence is 12 residues long. V lost 0 bases, J lost 4 bases, and 3 bases lay in between. DNA for the CDR3: TGCGCCAGCAGCCAAGATCGAGAGACCCAGTACTTC. Residues: CASSQDRETQYF.

The rearrangement uses TRBV4-1 and TRBJ2-1; D gene uncertain. V lost 1 base and J 9 bases, leaving 7 bases between the germline ends. The V gene's germline CDR1 is MGHRA and CDR2 YSYEKL. The CDR3 covers 12 residues. CDR3 sequence (DNA): TGCGCCAGCAGCCAAGGGGATTCTGAGCAGTTCTTC. It codes for CASSQGDSEQFF.